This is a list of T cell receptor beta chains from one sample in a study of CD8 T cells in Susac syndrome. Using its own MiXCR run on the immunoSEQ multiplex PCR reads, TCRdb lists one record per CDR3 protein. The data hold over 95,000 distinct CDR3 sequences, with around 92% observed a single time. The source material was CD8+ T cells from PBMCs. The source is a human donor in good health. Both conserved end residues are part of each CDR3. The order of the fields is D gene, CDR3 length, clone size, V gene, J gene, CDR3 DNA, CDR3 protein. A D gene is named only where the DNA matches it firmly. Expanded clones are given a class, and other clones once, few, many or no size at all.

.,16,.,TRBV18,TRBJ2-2,TGTGCCAGCTCGGCGACGGGGGACGCGTACACCGGGGAGCTGTTTTTT,CASSATGDAYTGELFF
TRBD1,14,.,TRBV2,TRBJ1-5,TGTGCCAGCAGTGGGACAGGGGAGATTCAGCCCCAGCATTTT,CASSGTGEIQPQHF
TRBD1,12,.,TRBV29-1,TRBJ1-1,TGCAGCGTTGAAAGGACAGGGACTGAAGCTTTCTTT,CSVERTGTEAFF
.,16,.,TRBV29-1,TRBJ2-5,TGCAGCGTTGATGTCGGGGGCGCGATGAGAGGGGAGACCCAGTACTTC,CSVDVGGAMRGETQYF
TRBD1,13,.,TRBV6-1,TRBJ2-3,TGTGCCAGCCTGACAGGGTTTGCAGATACGCAGTATTTT,CASLTGFADTQYF
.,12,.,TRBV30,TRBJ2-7,TGTGCCTGGGGTGGGTCAGCGGGCGAGCAGTACTTC,CAWGGSAGEQYF
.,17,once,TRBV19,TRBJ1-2,TGTGCCAGTAGTATACCATACAAGACAGGCGCAGACTATGGCTACACCTTC,CASSIPYKTGADYGYTF
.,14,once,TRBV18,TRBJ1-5,TGTGCCAGCTCACCATCGGGGATCAATCAGCCCCAGCATTTT,CASSPSGINQPQHF
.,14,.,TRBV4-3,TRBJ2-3,TGCGCCAGCAGCCGAGAGCATGGGACGGATACGCAGTATTTT,CASSREHGTDTQYF
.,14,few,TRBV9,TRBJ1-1,TGTGCCAGCAGCGTGGGCACCTTGAACACTGAAGCTTTCTTT,CASSVGTLNTEAFF
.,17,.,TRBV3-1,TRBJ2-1,TGTGCCAGCAGCCAAGATCCGAGGGGTCCCATGGGGAATGAGCAGTTCTTC,CASSQDPRGPMGNEQFF
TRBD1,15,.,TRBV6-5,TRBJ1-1,TGTGCCAGCAGGGGACAGGCGCTAAAGAACACTGAAGCTTTCTTT,CASRGQALKNTEAFF
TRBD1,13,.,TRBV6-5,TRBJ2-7,TGTGCCAGCAGTCGGCCAGGGGGATACGAGCAGTACTTC,CASSRPGGYEQYF
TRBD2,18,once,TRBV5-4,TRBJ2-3,TGTGCCAGCAGCGATAAGATGACTAGCGGGAGCGAACGAGATACGCAGTATTTT,CASSDKMTSGSERDTQYF
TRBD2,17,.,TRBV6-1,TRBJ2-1,TGTGCCAGCCGACGGAGCGGGCTAGCGGGCACGCAGAATGAGCAGTTCTTC,CASRRSGLAGTQNEQFF
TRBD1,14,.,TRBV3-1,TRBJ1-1,TGTGCCAGCAGCCAGGGGACAGGGGTCACTGAAGCTTTCTTT,CASSQGTGVTEAFF